This paragraph covers one TCR beta chain sequence. What antigen it recognizes has not been identified. No base qualities exist here, and no much larger clone lies one base off it. The source of the sample is a study of T-cell memory formation after mild COVID-19 (dated by TCRdb to the early 2020s). The study in broad terms: TCR sequence clusters from the two donors were found to be largely donor specific. T-cell clones expanding and contracting after mild COVID-19 in a couple of donors were tracked by longitudinal TCRalpha and TCRbeta repertoire sequencing. The cohort comprised two young, previously healthy adult volunteers, one female and one male. Study-level results and caveats: The study included only a couple of mild cases, and larger cohorts that include severe cases with pre-infection samples were judged to be necessary. SARS-CoV-2 specificity of the second-wave clones peaking on day 37 was not confirmed. The detection of some responding clones in pre-infection memory suggests that pre-existing cross-reactive memory T cells joined the SARS-CoV-2 response. Balanced CD4/CD8 phenotypes were observed for clones contracting from day 15 to 85, whereas a bias towards CD4+ was observed for a second wave of clones expanding from day 15 to 37. Contracting CD4+ clones were located mainly in the CM and EM memory subsets, whereas CD8+ clones were found to be enriched in EMRA.

V and J are truncated by 7 bases and 2 bases respectively, leaving an intervening sequence of 15 bases. From the germline V gene (reference sequence), CDR1 is SEHNR and CDR2 is FQNEAQ. Counted from cysteine to phenylalanine, this CDR3 has 16 amino acids. Only the CDR3 portion is preserved as DNA: 48 bases, with reading frame beginning at the first base. The sample was run on an Illumina NovaSeq 6000. cDNA libraries for TCRalpha and TCRbeta were prepared by 5'RACE using constant-segment primers, with sample barcodes and unique molecular identifiers added. RNA was extracted from every sample with Trizol reagent. Library amplification was performed in two PCR steps, and a second sample barcode and Illumina TruSeq adapters were introduced in the second step. The libraries were sequenced on an Illumina NovaSeq using 2 x 150 bp paired-end reads. Per the source publication's procedure: Reads were demultiplexed and collapsed into UMI-guided consensus sequences with migec v1.2.7. Using mixcr v2.1.11, UMI consensuses were aligned to TRA and TRB V and J templates and then assembled into clonotypes. Expanded or contracted clonotypes were those called significant by both edgeR and NoisET, with noise models trained on biological replicates. edgeR calls used a false discovery rate-adjusted p below 0.01 and a log2 fold-change threshold of 1. As an exploratory analysis of dynamics, max-normalized trajectories of the 1000 most abundant clonotypes were examined by PCA with hierarchical clustering. The CD4 or CD8 phenotype of responding clones was assigned using the separately sequenced CD4+ and CD8+ repertoires. Through fastp at Q25 and MiXCR, TCRdb rebuilt clones from the public reads, retaining in-frame beta chains. Records with the same CDR3 protein are collapsed into one entry carrying the most frequent genes and DNA. These V and J calls rely on TCRdb rather than the paper's analysis. The sample yields about 620,000 distinct CDR3 sequences; about a sixth were counted once. 12% of the sample lies in the top ten.

Ficoll-Paque density gradient centrifugation was the method used to isolate PBMCs. The chain is made from TRBV7-9 and TRBJ2-6, with a weak D call of TRBD1 (6 bases match). Material for sequencing was PBMCs or a T cell subset sorted from them (not recorded which). This clonotype was sampled from an adult woman who had mild COVID-19 (a few samples of this study predate the infection). The sample titles of this study are shuffled in the database, so cell type and time point are left out; the donor was told from shared clones. The DNA sequence reads TGTGCCAGCACCCTCCCAGGGGCGCCTGGGGCCAACGTCCTGACTTTC. Its protein is CASTLPGAPGANVLTF. Joined to the reference TRBV7-9 and TRBJ2-6 proteins, this CDR3 gives the full variable domain: DTGVSQNPRHKITKRGQNVTFRCDPISEHNRLYWYRQTLGQGPEFLTYFQNEAQLEKSRLLSDRFSAERPKGSFSTLEIQRTEQGDSAMYLCASTLPGAPGANVLTFGAGSRLTVL.